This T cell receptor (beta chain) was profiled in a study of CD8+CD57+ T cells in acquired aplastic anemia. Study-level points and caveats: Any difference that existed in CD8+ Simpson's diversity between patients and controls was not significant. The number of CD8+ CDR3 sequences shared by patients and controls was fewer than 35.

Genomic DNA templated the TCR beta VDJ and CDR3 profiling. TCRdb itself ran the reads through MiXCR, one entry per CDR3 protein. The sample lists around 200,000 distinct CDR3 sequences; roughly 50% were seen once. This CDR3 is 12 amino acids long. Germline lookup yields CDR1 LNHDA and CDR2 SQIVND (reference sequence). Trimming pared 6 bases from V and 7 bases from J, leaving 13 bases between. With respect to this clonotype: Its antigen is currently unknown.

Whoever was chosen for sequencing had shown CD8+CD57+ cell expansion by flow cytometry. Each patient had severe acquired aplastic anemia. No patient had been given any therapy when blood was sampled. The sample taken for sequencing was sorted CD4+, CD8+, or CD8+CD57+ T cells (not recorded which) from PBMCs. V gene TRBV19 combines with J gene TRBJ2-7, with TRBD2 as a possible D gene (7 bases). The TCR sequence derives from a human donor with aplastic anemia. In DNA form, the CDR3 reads TGTGCCAGTAGGGAGGGGGGGGAAGAGCAGTACTTC. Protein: CASREGGEEQYF.